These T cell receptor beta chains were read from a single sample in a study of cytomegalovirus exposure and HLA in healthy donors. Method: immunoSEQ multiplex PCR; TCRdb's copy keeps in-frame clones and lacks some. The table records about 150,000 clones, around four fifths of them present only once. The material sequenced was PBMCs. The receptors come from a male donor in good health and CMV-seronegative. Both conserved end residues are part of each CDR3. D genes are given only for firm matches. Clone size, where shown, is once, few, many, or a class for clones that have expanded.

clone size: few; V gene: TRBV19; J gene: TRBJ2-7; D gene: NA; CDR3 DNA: TGTGCCAGTAGCCGTGCCGGGACTTACTCCTACGAGCAGTACTTC; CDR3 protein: CASSRAGTYSYEQYF
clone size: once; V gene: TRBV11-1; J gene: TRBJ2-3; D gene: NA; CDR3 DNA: TGTGCCAGCAGCTTAGCGTGGACACTTAGCACAGATACGCAGTATTTT; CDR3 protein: CASSLAWTLSTDTQYF
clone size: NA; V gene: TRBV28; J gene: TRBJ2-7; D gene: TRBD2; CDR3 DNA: TGTGCCAGCAGTCCCCTATTAGCGGGCCTCTCCTACGAGCAGTACTTC; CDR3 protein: CASSPLLAGLSYEQYF
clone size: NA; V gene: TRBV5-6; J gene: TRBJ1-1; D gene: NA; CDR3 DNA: TGTGCCAGCAGCTTAGCGGGCATGAACACTGAAGCTTTCTTT; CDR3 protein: CASSLAGMNTEAFF
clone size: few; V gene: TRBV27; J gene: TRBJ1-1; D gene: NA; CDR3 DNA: TGTGCCAGCAGTCGGTTGAACACTGAAGCTTTCTTT; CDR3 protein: CASSRLNTEAFF
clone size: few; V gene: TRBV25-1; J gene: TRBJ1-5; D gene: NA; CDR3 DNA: TGTGCCAGCACCGGAGAAGAGGGGGGCAATCAGCCCCAGCATTTT; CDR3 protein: CASTGEEGGNQPQHF
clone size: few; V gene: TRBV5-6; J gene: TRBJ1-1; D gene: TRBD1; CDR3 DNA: TGTGCCAGCAGCTTGGCGGGACAGATGTACACTGAAGCTTTCTTT; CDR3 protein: CASSLAGQMYTEAFF
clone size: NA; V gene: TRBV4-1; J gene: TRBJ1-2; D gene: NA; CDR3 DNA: TGCGCCAGCAGCCAACGAGAGGGATTGGATGGCTACACCTTC; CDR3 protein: CASSQREGLDGYTF
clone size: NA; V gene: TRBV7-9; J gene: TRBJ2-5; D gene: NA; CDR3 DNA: TGTGCCAGCAGCTTCGGGGAGACCCAGTACTTC; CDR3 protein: CASSFGETQYF
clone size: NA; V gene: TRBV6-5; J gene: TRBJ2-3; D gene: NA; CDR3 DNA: TGTGCCAGCAGGCAACAGGGAAGGACAGATACGCAGTATTTT; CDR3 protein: CASRQQGRTDTQYF
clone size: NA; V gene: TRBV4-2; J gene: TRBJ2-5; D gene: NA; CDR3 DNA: TGTGCCAGCAGCCAAGATATCGGGCGGGTGGCAGAGACCCAGTACTTC; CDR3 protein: CASSQDIGRVAETQYF
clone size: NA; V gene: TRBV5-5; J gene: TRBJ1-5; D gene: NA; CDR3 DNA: TGTGCCAGCAGCTTGGGCGGGCAGCCAGGTTGGCCCCAGCATTTT; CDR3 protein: CASSLGGQPGWPQHF
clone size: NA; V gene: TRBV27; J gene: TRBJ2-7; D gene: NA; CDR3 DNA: TGTGCCAGCCGCGGGATGAAGTACGAGCAGTACTTC; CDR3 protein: CASRGMKYEQYF
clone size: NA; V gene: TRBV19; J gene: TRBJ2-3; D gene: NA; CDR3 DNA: TGTGCCAGTAGTATAGGTGGACAGATATATACGCAGTATTTT; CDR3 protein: CASSIGGQIYTQYF
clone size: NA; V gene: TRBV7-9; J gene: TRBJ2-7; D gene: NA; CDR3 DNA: TGTGCCAGCAGCTTAGATAGACAGTTGAAAAAGGCCGAGCAGTACTTC; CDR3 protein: CASSLDRQLKKAEQYF
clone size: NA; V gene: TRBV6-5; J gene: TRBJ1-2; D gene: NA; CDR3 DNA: TGTGCCAGCAGTTACGACAGTCTCTATGGCTACACCTTC; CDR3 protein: CASSYDSLYGYTF
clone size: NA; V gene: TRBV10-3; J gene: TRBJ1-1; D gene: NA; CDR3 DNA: TGTGCCACCAGGGACACTGAAGAAGCTTTCTTT; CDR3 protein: CATRDTEEAFF
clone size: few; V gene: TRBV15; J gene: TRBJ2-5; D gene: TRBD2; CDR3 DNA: TGTGCCACCAGCAGAGATCGGAGCGGGAAAGAGACCCAGTACTTC; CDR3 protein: CATSRDRSGKETQYF
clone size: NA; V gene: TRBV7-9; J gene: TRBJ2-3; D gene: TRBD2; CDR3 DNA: TGTGCCAGCCGGACTAGCGGGGGGGCGGGGAATACGCAGTATTTT; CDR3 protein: CASRTSGGAGNTQYF
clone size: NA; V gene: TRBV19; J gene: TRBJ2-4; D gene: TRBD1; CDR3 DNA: TGTGCCAGTAAGATCACGACAGGGGCAAACATTCAGTACTTC; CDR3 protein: CASKITTGANIQYF
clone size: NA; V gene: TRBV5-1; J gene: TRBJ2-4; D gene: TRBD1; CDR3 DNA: TGCGCCAGCAGTAATTCGGGACAGAACATTCAGTACTTC; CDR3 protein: CASSNSGQNIQYF
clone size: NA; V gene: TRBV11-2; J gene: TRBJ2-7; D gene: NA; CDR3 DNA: TGTGCCAGCAGCCCGTCTCTCTCCGGGGATACTTCCTACGAGCAGTACTTC; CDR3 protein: CASSPSLSGDTSYEQYF